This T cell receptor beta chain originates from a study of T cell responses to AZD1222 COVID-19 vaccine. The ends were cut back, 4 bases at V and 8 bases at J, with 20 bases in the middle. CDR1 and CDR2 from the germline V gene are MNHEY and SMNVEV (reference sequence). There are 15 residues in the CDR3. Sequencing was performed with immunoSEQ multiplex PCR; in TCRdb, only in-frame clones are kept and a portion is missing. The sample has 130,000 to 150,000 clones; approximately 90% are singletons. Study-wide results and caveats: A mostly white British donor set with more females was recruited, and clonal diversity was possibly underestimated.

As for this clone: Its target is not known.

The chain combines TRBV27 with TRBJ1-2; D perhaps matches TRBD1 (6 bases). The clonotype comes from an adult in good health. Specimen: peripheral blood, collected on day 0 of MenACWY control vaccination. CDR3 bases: TGTGCCAGCAGTTCCCTGAGATACAGGGTGGAGGGCTACACCTTC. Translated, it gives CASSSLRYRVEGYTF.